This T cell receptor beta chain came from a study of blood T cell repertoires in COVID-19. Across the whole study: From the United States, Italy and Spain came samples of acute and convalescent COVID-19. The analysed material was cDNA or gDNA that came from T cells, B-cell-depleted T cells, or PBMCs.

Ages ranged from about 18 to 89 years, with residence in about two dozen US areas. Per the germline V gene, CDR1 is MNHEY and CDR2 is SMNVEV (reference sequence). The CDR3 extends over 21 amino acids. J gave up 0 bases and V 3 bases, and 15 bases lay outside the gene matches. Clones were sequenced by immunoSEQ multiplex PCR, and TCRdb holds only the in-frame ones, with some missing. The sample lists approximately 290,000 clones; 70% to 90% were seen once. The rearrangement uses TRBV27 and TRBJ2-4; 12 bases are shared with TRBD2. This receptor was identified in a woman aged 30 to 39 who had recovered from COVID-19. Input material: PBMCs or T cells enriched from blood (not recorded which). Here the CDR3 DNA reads TGTGCCAGCAGTTTTTCGTCTGGACTAGCGGGATCCCGATTAGCCAAAAACATTCAGTACTTC. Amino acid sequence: CASSFSSGLAGSRLAKNIQYF.